The next 20 T cell receptor beta chains were all read from a single sample in a study of beta chain features in type 1 diabetes. The authors reverse transcribed all of the isolated RNA, so sequencing captured expressed TCRB transcripts. Measured with immunoSEQ multiplex PCR; TCRdb has only the in-frame clones, and not every one. The sample lists around 430,000 clones; approximately 30% were seen once. The sequencing sample was made of naive CD4+ T cells from blood. Source of these receptors: a man aged 18 to 29 in good health.

The chain carries TRBV5-1 and TRBJ2-3, with 8 bases matching TRBD1. The CDR3 extends over 15 amino acids. The germline V gene has CDR1 SGHRS and CDR2 YFSETQ. V shed 5 bases, J shed 2 bases, and the junction held 7 bases outside the gene matches. The CDR3 here is CASSPDRGDTDTQYF. As DNA, the CDR3 is TGCGCCAGCAGTCCAGACAGGGGAGACACAGATACGCAGTATTTT. The full variable domain, with the rest looked up from reference TRBV5-1 and TRBJ2-3, is KAGVTQTPRYLIKTRGQQVTLSCSPISGHRSVSWYQQTPGQGLQFLFEYFSETQRNKGNFPGRFSGRQFSNSRSEMNVSTLELGDSALYLCASSPDRGDTDTQYFGPGTRLTVL.

In this sample, this clone turned up a few times. This chain connects TRBV7-2 to TRBJ1-5, with a possible D match to TRBD1 (6 bases). Germline V gene data show CDR1 as SGHTA and CDR2 as FQGNSA. This CDR3 is built from 16 residues. V lost 4 bases to trimming and J lost 2 bases, with 15 bases between them. In DNA form, the CDR3 reads TGTGCCAGCAGCTCCCAGGGGAGTCAGGGCAATCAGCCCCAGCATTTT. Residues: CASSSQGSQGNQPQHF.

Of note for this clone: One end of the junction varies from germline; a read error may be responsible. V is TRBV30 and J is TRBJ2-3; TRBD1 might be the D (6 bases). The CDR3 sequence is 13 residues long. Germline V gives CDR1 GTSNPN, CDR2 SVGIG (reference sequence). The CDR3 region is CAGSVGQGNTQYF. In DNA form, the CDR3 reads TGTGCCGGGAGTGTAGGTCAGGGGAATACGCAGTATTTT.

This clone was seen more than once but under ten times. This sequence joins TRBV2 and TRBJ1-4; D remains unclear. V was trimmed by 1 base and J by 10 bases, leaving 16 bases between them. The germline V gene has CDR1 SNHLY and CDR2 FYNNEI. The CDR3 is made up of 15 amino acids. The CDR3 DNA is TGTGCCAGCAGTGAAGGGGCTGGGCCCGGCGGAAAACTGTTTTTT. The encoded protein is CASSEGAGPGGKLFF.

The J gene is TRBJ2-6, the V gene TRBV5-6, with unresolved D. Germline V gives CDR1 SGHDT, CDR2 YYEEEE. V was clipped by 4 bases and J by 2 bases, with 19 bases between them. CDR3 length: 18 amino acids. The CDR3, as DNA: TGTGCCAGCAGCCCCCCGGTACTGACCGCAACTGGGGCCAACGTCCTGACTTTC. Its protein is CASSPPVLTATGANVLTF.

This clone has just a few counts. The V and J genes are TRBV15 and TRBJ2-7; D ambiguous. The germline CDR1 and CDR2 sequences are LNHNV and YYDKDF (reference sequence). The ends were cut back, 3 bases at V and 6 bases at J, with 9 bases in the middle. This CDR3 is 12 amino acids long. The CDR3 nucleotides read TGTGCCACCAGCAGTAAGTCGCTCGAGCAGTACTTC. Protein: CATSSKSLEQYF.

There are a few counts of this clone. The chain has TRBV29-1 and TRBJ2-3; D is unclear. From germline, CDR1 is SQVTM and CDR2 ANQGSEA. V lost 5 bases, J lost 6 bases, and 12 bases lay in between. CDR3 length equals 12 residues. The CDR3 reads CSVSFYWDTQYF. CDR3 nucleotide sequence: TGCAGCGTTTCCTTCTACTGGGATACGCAGTATTTT.

This clone was seen only a few times. The chain's CDR3 is CASSGGGGDSYEQYF. In DNA, the CDR3 is TGTGCCAGCAGTGGGGGAGGCGGAGACTCCTACGAGCAGTACTTC. The V call is TRBV25-1, the J call TRBJ2-7; a weak D match, TRBD2 (6 bases). Germline V gene data show CDR1 as MGHDK and CDR2 as SYGVNS. CDR3 length: 15 amino acids. V lost 4 bases to trimming and J lost 0 bases, with 13 bases between them.

This clone was seen only a few times. This chain links TRBV7-9 with TRBJ1-4; D remains ambiguous. This CDR3 is built from 15 residues. The V and J ends lost 5 bases and 0 bases respectively, with 10 bases between them. CDR1 and CDR2 (germline): SEHNR, FQNEAQ (reference sequence). CDR3 sequence reads: CASSPSPATNEKLFF. The CDR3 nucleotides read TGTGCCAGCAGCCCATCACCAGCAACTAATGAAAAACTGTTTTTT. The entire variable domain, with the rest obtained from reference TRBV7-9 and TRBJ1-4, is as follows: DTGVSQNPRHKITKRGQNVTFRCDPISEHNRLYWYRQTLGQGPEFLTYFQNEAQLEKSRLLSDRFSAERPKGSFSTLEIQRTEQGDSAMYLCASSPSPATNEKLFFGSGTQLSVL.

This clone was picked up a small number of times. This sample includes further DNA sequences coding for the same CDR3. The CDR3 reads CASSLRGNQPQHF. As DNA, the CDR3 is TGTGCCAGCAGCTTACGCGGCAATCAGCCCCAGCATTTT. The gene calls are TRBV7-9 and TRBJ1-5; D uncertain. V lost 2 bases and J 2 bases, leaving 4 bases between the germline ends. The germline V gene has CDR1 SEHNR and CDR2 FQNEAQ (reference sequence). The CDR3 is made up of 13 amino acids.

This clone showed up just a few times. The chain combines TRBV10-3 with TRBJ2-7, with no clear D. Germline V CDR1 and CDR2: ENHRY, SYGVKD. The CDR3 runs 11 residues. V shed 2 bases and J shed 3 bases, with 2 bases lying between them. The CDR3 nucleotides read TGTGCCATCAGTGAGATCTACGAGCAGTACTTC. This translates into CAISEIYEQYF.

The V call is TRBV15, the J call TRBJ1-5, with D unresolved. The CDR3 has 15 amino acids. The germline gives CDR1 LNHNV, CDR2 YYDKDF (reference sequence). Between the trimmed V and J ends, which lost 0 bases and 0 bases, there was a span of 6 bases. DNA for the CDR3: TGTGCCACCAGCAGAGAACTCTATAGCAATCAGCCCCAGCATTTT. It is translated as CATSRELYSNQPQHF.

The V call is TRBV30, the J call TRBJ2-7, with TRBD1 matching over 9 bases. In germline, CDR1 is GTSNPN, CDR2 SVGIG (reference sequence). The CDR3 is made up of 15 amino acids. The ends lost 3 bases at V and 1 base at J; junction bases unmatched: 7. This CDR3 is CAWRDRDRASYEQYF. CDR3 coding DNA: TGTGCCTGGAGGGACCGGGACAGGGCTTCCTACGAGCAGTACTTC. Together with reference TRBV30 and TRBJ2-7, the CDR3 gives the full variable domain: SQTIHQWPATLVQPVGSPLSLECTVEGTSNPNLYWYRQAAGRGLQLLFYSVGIGQISSEVPQNLSASRPQDRQFILSSKKLLLSDSGFYLCAWRDRDRASYEQYFGPGTRLTVT.

J is TRBJ2-1 and V is TRBV5-1; perhaps D is TRBD1 or TRBD2 (5 bases each). Looked up from germline, CDR1 is SGHRS and CDR2 is YFSETQ. This CDR3 has 17 amino acids. The V gene lost 4 bases and the J gene lost 5 bases, with 22 bases spanning the gap. In nucleotides, the CDR3 is TGCGCCAGCAGCCCACAACCGGTCAGGGAGATCCACAATGAGCAGTTCTTC. This gives the protein CASSPQPVREIHNEQFF.

This chain uses TRBV30 with TRBJ2-3; D possibly matches TRBD1 or TRBD2 (5 bases each). The germline V and J ends were trimmed by 3 bases and 0 bases, with 10 bases remaining between them. CDR1 GTSNPN and CDR2 SVGIG come from the germline V gene (reference sequence). The CDR3 sequence is 14 residues long. The CDR3: CAWRGVPSTDTQYF. Written as DNA, the CDR3 is TGTGCCTGGAGGGGGGTCCCCAGCACAGATACGCAGTATTTT.

The chain links TRBV18 to TRBJ1-1, with D possibly being TRBD1 (5 bases). V was cut by 0 bases and J by 5 bases, with 16 bases left in between. Germline loops: CDR1 KGHSH, CDR2 LQKENI. This CDR3 is built from 16 residues. CDR3 in amino acids: CASSPPRNGGETEAFF. The CDR3 nucleotides are TGTGCCAGCTCACCACCGCGGAACGGGGGGGAGACTGAAGCTTTCTTT.

This clone was found a few times. V gene TRBV7-2 combines with J gene TRBJ2-5, with 7 positions matching TRBD2. This CDR3 has 17 residues. Germline CDR1 SGHTA, CDR2 FQGNSA. V lost 5 bases and J lost 4; bases outside the gene matches: 16. The CDR3 is CASSLLGSGMPPETQYF. The CDR3 DNA reads TGTGCCAGCAGCCTCCTCGGAAGCGGGATGCCTCCAGAGACCCAGTACTTC.

The table lists this clone with a few counts. The chain is built from TRBV2 and TRBJ2-5; D possibly matches TRBD1 or TRBD2 (5 bases each). Trimming pared 6 bases from V and 7 bases from J, leaving 21 bases between. From germline, CDR1 is SNHLY and CDR2 FYNNEI. The CDR3 is 15 residues long. The CDR3 sequence: CASRDGTGKVGTQYF. The CDR3 DNA follows: TGTGCCAGCAGAGACGGGACCGGTAAAGTAGGGACCCAGTACTTC.

The chain carries TRBV28 and TRBJ1-2; D unresolved. CDR1 is MDHEN, CDR2 SYDVKM, per germline. The CDR3 contains 13 residues. Deletions cut 6 bases from V and 0 bases from J, with 8 bases between. The CDR3 loop is CASSPVPNYGYTF. The CDR3 DNA is TGTGCCAGCAGCCCCGTACCTAACTATGGCTACACCTTC.

The genes are TRBV7-2 and TRBJ2-5; D is undetermined. Germline values: CDR1 SGHTA, CDR2 FQGNSA. Trimming cost V 5 bases and J 5 bases, with 9 bases left between them. The CDR3 is made up of 12 amino acids. CDR3 in DNA: TGTGCCAGCAGCCTGGAGTGGGAGACCCAGTACTTC. Translated, it gives CASSLEWETQYF.